By sample fraction, the clone carrying this T cell receptor (beta chain) is medium-sized. Its antigen is not known. TCRdb reprocessed the reads with MiXCR, giving one entry per CDR3 protein. The sample yields some 10,000 distinct CDR3 sequences, approximately 19% seen once. This entry belongs to a study of liver allograft versus peripheral blood T cells. The wider study: What was compared were the T cell receptor repertoires in transplanted livers and those in the peripheral blood of recipients.

V lost 4 bases, J lost 6 bases, and 9 bases stayed unmatched. Germline-derived CDR1 and CDR2 are MNHEY and SVGAGI. The CDR3 length is 15 residues. Study-wide results and limits: Intra-allograft T cell receptor repertoires in the liver reportedly differed from peripheral blood repertoires.

V is TRBV6-5 and J is TRBJ2-7, with TRBD1 matching over 10 bases. This clonotype was sampled from a human patient who had a liver transplant. The T cells may come from the graft donor. CDR3 protein: CASSSSDRGRSEQYF. As DNA, the CDR3 is TGTGCCAGCAGTTCATCGGACAGGGGGAGATCCGAGCAGTACTTC.